The sequence of this T cell receptor (beta chain) was determined in a study of blood T cell repertoires in COVID-19. Study overall: COVID-19 samples from acute and convalescent phases originated in the United States, Italy and Spain.

Original methodology: Nucleated cell counts were estimated from reference gene primer amplification. Assay used: immunoSEQ multiplex PCR; TCRdb lists only in-frame clones, some missing. That table furnishes V, J and clone size, whereas the DNA furnished D and trimming. The data show 95,000 to 150,000 clones, around nine tenths seen once. The CDR3 consists of 12 residues. V was trimmed by 1 base and J by 9 bases, leaving 7 bases between them. Germline assignment: CDR1 KGHDR and CDR2 SFDVKD. A single count supports this clone. Sequences were obtained from peripheral blood. The gene calls are TRBV24-1 and TRBJ2-3, with D perhaps matching TRBD1 (5 bases). This sequence originates from a woman aged 45-65 years with acute or convalescent COVID-19. The CDR3 sequence is CATSDFRQTQYF. The CDR3 nucleotides read TGTGCCACCAGTGATTTCAGACAGACGCAGTATTTT.